This T cell receptor beta chain is drawn from a study of radiotherapy plus CTLA-4 blockade in lung cancer (dated 2018 in TCRdb). With regard to the full study: Objective responses were observed in 18% of enrolled patients, and disease control was achieved in 31%.

A word on this clone: The clone's antigen remains unknown. The record has no base qualities; no much larger clone is one base away.

In this study, focal radiation therapy paired with CTLA-4 blockade (ipilimumab) was tested in patients who had chemo-refractory metastatic non-small-cell lung cancer. General study outcomes and caveats: After treatment with radiotherapy and ipilimumab, TCR clones that came from tumors expanded in the peripheral blood. The strongest predictors of response were reported to be early dynamic shifts in blood T cell clones along with a rise in serum interferon-beta following radiation.

The junction shows trimming of 2 bases on V and 4 bases on J, and the gene matches do not reach 5 bases of it. The CDR3 runs 14 amino acids, cysteine and phenylalanine included. The only DNA kept is the CDR3, 42 bases in frame from the first base. CDR1 and CDR2, looked up from the germline V gene (reference sequence), are MNHEY and SMNVEV. Libraries were built with the immunoSEQ multiplex PCR assay. TCRdb took over this immuneACCESS table, retaining in-frame rearrangements with V and J assigned. Such tables are incomplete; in checked studies, under half of the missing clones stem from an unresolved V gene, and the remainder is unexplained. The sample data list tens of thousands of clones, and less than 85% of these were observed just once. The ten largest clones add up to about 0.79% of the sample.

The sequence joins TRBV27 to TRBJ2-7, and 7 junctional nucleotides match TRBD2. The receptor comes from a human donor with non-small cell lung cancer who had stable disease on radiotherapy plus ipilimumab. The sequencing here drew on peripheral blood, taken from a patient treated with radiotherapy plus ipilimumab. The CDR3 in this case is CASSLGGVQYEQYF. The DNA sequence is given as TGTGCCAGCAGTTTAGGGGGGGTGCAGTACGAGCAGTACTTC.